Below, 11 T cell receptor beta chains from the same sample are listed, as sequenced in a study of OX40 agonist ivuxolimab in advanced cancers. Here immunoSEQ multiplex PCR was the method, and the copy in TCRdb shows in-frame clones only, minus some. Of more than 25,000 clones listed, around nine tenths are singletons. Sequenced material: CD4+ or CD8+ T cells sorted from blood, taken in a trial of the OX40 agonist ivuxolimab. These TCRs come from an adult with an advanced solid tumor such as melanoma, head and neck, liver or kidney cancer.

This clone was seen just once. The CDR3 reads CASSENRGLAGGQFF. In DNA, the CDR3 is TGTGCCAGCAGTGAAAACCGTGGACTAGCGGGAGGACAGTTCTTC. The chain couples TRBV2 to TRBJ2-1, with 14 positions matching TRBD2. Unmatched junction bases numbered 7, after V lost 2 bases and J lost 13 bases. This CDR3 comprises 15 residues. The germline CDR1 and CDR2 sequences are SNHLY and FYNNEI.

The gene calls are TRBV29-1 and TRBJ2-7, with 13 bases lining up with TRBD2. The V gene's germline CDR1 is SQVTM and CDR2 ANQGSEA. J lost 7 bases, V lost 4 bases, and 10 bases had no gene match. The CDR3 spans 15 residues. The CDR3 nucleotides read TGCAGCGTTGGGGGTGGACTAGCGGGAGCGGGTGAGCAGTACTTC. This encodes CSVGGGLAGAGEQYF.

This chain connects TRBV27 to TRBJ1-5; unclear D gene. The CDR3 sequence is 14 residues long. From germline, CDR1 is MNHEY and CDR2 SMNVEV (reference sequence). The germline V and J ends were trimmed by 4 bases and 0 bases, with 7 bases remaining between them. CDR3 region: CASSSGYSNQPQHF. CDR3 sequence (DNA): TGTGCCAGCAGTTCGGGTTATAGCAATCAGCCCCAGCATTTT.

The rearrangement joins TRBV2 to TRBJ1-1, with 7 bases fitting TRBD1. Germline lookup yields CDR1 SNHLY and CDR2 FYNNEI. V was clipped by 0 bases and J by 4 bases; unmatched bases: 5. The CDR3 has 15 amino acids. CDR3 coding DNA: TGTGCCAGCAGTGAAGCGGGCAGGGGGATCACTGAAGCTTTCTTT. Protein sequence: CASSEAGRGITEAFF.

The chain joins TRBV9 to TRBJ1-3; 7 positions match TRBD1. The germline V gene has CDR1 SGDLS and CDR2 YYNGEE. With V trimmed by 0 bases and J by 4 bases, 4 bases remained unmatched. The CDR3 has 15 residues. The CDR3 loop is CASSVEGTAGNTIYF. The CDR3 coding sequence is TGTGCCAGCAGCGTAGAGGGGACAGCAGGAAACACCATATATTTT.

This clone came up once. The V gene is TRBV9, the J gene TRBJ2-1; TRBD1 agrees at 7 bases. The trim removed 0 bases at V and 8 bases at J, leaving 17 bases unmatched. Germline V gene sequence: CDR1 SGDLS, CDR2 YYNGEE. The CDR3 is 18 amino acids. The CDR3 sequence: CASSVVGTVDYSTDEQFF. The CDR3 coding sequence is TGTGCCAGCAGCGTAGTAGGGACAGTAGACTACTCGACCGATGAGCAGTTCTTC.

V and J are TRBV10-3 and TRBJ2-1, with D possibly being TRBD1 or TRBD2 (5 bases each). This CDR3 is 14 amino acids long. V shed 1 base and J shed 7 bases, with 11 bases lying between them. Germline loops: CDR1 ENHRY, CDR2 SYGVKD. CDR3 DNA sequence: TGTGCCATCAGTGAGTTGTGGGGGACGAATGAGCAGTTCTTC. Its protein is CAISELWGTNEQFF.

This chain links TRBV6-5 with TRBJ2-7, with 8 positions matching TRBD1. Germline CDR1 reads MNHEY; CDR2 reads SVGAGI. The ends lost 6 bases at V and 5 bases at J; junction bases unmatched: 3. The CDR3 sequence is 12 residues long. Written as DNA, the CDR3 is TGTGCCAGCAGGCCGACAGGGGACGAGCAGTACTTC. It encodes CASRPTGDEQYF.

The gene calls are TRBV15 and TRBJ2-5; D possibly corresponds to TRBD1 (6 bases). Trimming took off 3 bases at V and 5 bases at J, with 10 bases between the two ends. Germline V lookup: CDR1 LNHNV, CDR2 YYDKDF (reference sequence). The CDR3 is 13 residues long. CDR3 nucleotides: TGTGCCACCAGCAGCGACAGGAGGGAGACCCAGTACTTC. It codes for CATSSDRRETQYF.

This clone was picked up one time. V usage is TRBV6-5 and J usage is TRBJ2-7; 9 bases are a match to TRBD1. CDR1 is MNHEY and CDR2 is SVGAGI in the germline V gene. Trimming removed 1 base from V and 3 bases from J; junction bases left unmatched: 7. This CDR3 region has 16 residues. This chain's CDR3 is CASSYWPTGGHYEQYF. The CDR3 coding sequence is TGTGCCAGCAGTTACTGGCCGACAGGGGGACACTACGAGCAGTACTTC.

The chain has TRBV4-2 and TRBJ1-5; tentatively, D is TRBD1 (5 bases). The length of the CDR3 is 15 residues. Per germline, CDR1 LGHNA and CDR2 YNFKEQ. V lost 0 bases, J lost 7 bases, and 13 bases lay in between. The CDR3 is CASSQEGGDWQPQHF. In DNA form, the CDR3 reads TGTGCCAGCAGCCAAGAGGGGGGGGACTGGCAGCCCCAGCATTTT.